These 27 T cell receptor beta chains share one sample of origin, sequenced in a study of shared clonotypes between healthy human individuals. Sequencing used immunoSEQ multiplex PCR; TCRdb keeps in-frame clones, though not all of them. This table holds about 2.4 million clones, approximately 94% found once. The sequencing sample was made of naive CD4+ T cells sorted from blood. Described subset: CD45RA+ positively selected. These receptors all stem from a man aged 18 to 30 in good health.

CDR3 DNA sequence: TGTGCCAGTAGCCGCTTGGGGGGACGCAATCAGCCCCAGCATTTT. It yields the protein CASSRLGGRNQPQHF. The chain carries TRBV19 and TRBJ1-5, with a weak D call TRBD1 (5 bases). The germline V and J ends were trimmed by 6 bases and 2 bases, with 14 bases remaining between them. The CDR3 has 15 residues. Germline CDR1 LNHDA, CDR2 SQIVND (reference sequence).

CDR3 region: CASSLATGGPYEQYF. The CDR3 DNA reads as TGTGCCAGCAGCCTGGCGACAGGGGGCCCCTACGAGCAGTACTTC. This sequence joins TRBV5-4 and TRBJ2-7, with 10 positions matching TRBD1. The CDR3 has 15 residues. CDR1 SGHNT and CDR2 YYREEE come from the germline V gene (reference sequence). V lost 4 bases to trimming and J lost 2 bases; unmatched junction nucleotides: 6.

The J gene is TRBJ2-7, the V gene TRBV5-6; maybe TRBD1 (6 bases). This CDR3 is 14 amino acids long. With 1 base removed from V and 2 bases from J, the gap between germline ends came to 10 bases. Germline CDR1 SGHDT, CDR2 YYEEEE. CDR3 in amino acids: CASSLTGLTYEQYF. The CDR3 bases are TGTGCCAGCAGCTTGACAGGGCTAACCTACGAGCAGTACTTC.

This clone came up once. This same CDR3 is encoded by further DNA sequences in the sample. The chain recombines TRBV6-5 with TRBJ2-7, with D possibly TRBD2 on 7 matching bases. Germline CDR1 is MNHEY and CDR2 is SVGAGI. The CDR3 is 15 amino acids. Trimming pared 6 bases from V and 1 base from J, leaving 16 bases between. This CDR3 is CASSLGGGGSYEQYF. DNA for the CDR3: TGTGCCAGCAGCCTGGGGGGCGGGGGATCCTACGAGCAGTACTTC.

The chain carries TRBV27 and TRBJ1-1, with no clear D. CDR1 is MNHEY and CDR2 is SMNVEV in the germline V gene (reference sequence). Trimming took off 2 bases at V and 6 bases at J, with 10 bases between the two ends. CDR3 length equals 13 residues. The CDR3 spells CASSLRLISEAFF. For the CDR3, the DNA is TGTGCCAGCAGTTTACGTCTTATTTCTGAAGCTTTCTTT.

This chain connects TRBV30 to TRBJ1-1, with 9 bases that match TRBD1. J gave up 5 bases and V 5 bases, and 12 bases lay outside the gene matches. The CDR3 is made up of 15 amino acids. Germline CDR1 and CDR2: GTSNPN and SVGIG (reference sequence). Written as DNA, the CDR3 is TGTGCCTGGCGCCGGCTCGACAGGGGGTGGACTGAAGCTTTCTTT. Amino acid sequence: CAWRRLDRGWTEAFF.

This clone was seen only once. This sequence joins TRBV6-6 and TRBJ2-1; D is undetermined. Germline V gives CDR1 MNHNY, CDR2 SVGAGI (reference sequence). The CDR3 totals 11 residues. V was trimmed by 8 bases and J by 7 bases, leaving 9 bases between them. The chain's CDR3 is CASLGNNEQFF. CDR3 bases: TGTGCCAGCCTAGGGAATAATGAGCAGTTCTTC.

CDR3 residues: CASSRRGRTDTQYF. The CDR3 bases are TGTGCCAGCAGCAGACGGGGGCGCACAGATACGCAGTATTTT. The chain uses TRBV7-2 and TRBJ2-3; the D gene could be TRBD1 or TRBD2 (6 bases each). Trimming pared 5 bases from V and 1 base from J, leaving 10 bases between. The germline V gene encodes CDR1 SGHTA and CDR2 FQGNSA. CDR3 size: 14 residues.

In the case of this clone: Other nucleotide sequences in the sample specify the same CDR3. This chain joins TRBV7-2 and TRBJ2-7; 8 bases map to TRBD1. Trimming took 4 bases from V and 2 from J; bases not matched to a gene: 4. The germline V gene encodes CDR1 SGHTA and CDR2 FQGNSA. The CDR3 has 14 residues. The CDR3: CASSSGQGPYEQYF. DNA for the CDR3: TGTGCCAGCAGCTCTGGACAGGGCCCCTACGAGCAGTACTTC.

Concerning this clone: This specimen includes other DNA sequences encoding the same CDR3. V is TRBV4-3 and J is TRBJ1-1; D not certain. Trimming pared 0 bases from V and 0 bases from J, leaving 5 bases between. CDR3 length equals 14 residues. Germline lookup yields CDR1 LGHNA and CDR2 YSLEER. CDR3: CASSQEPVNTEAFF. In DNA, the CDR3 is TGCGCCAGCAGCCAAGAACCAGTGAACACTGAAGCTTTCTTT.

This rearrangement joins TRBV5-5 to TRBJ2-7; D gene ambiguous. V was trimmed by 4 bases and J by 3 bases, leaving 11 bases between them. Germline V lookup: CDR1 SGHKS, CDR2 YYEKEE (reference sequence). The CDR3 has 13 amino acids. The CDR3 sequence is CASSVATDYEQYF. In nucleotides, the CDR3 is TGTGCCAGCAGCGTCGCCACAGACTACGAGCAGTACTTC.

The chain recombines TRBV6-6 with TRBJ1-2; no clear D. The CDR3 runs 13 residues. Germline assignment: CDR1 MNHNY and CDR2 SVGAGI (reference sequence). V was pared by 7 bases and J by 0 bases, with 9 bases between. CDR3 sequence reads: CASKEDANYGYTF. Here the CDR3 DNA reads TGTGCCAGCAAGGAGGATGCTAACTATGGCTACACCTTC.

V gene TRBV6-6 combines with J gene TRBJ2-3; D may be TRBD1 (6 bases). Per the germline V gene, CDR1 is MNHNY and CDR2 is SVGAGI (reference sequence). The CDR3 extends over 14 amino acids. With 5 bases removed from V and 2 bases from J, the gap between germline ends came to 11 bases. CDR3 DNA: TGTGCCAGCAGTAGAACAGGGTTCACAGATACGCAGTATTTT. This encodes CASSRTGFTDTQYF.

The chain's CDR3 is CASSVSGTVNTEAFF. CDR3 coding DNA: TGTGCCAGCAGTGTCTCCGGGACAGTGAACACTGAAGCTTTCTTT. The V call is TRBV6-1, the J call TRBJ1-1; 7 nucleotides align to TRBD1. This CDR3 is 15 amino acids long. Germline CDR1 and CDR2: MNHNS and SASEGT. Germline trimming cut 4 bases from V and 0 bases from J; bases unmatched to any gene: 5.

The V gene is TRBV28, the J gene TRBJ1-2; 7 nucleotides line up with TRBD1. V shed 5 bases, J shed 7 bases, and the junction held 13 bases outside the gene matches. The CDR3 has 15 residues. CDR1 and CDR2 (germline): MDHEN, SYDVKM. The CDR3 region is CASSQGTDGFGGYTF. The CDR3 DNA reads TGTGCCAGCAGTCAGGGGACAGACGGGTTTGGTGGCTACACCTTC.

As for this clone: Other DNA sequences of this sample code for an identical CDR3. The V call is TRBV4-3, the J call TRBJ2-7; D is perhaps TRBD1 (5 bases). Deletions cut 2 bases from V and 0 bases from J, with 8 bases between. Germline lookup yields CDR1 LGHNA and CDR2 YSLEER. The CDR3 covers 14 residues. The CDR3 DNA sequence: TGCGCCAGCAGCCAAACAGGCCTCTCCTACGAGCAGTACTTC. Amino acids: CASSQTGLSYEQYF.

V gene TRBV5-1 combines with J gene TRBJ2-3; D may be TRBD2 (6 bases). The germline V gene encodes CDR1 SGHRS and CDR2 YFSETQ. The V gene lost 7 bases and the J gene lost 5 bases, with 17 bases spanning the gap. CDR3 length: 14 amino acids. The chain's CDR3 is CASGNGGDIDTQYF. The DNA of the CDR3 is TGCGCCAGCGGAAACGGGGGAGATATAGATACGCAGTATTTT.

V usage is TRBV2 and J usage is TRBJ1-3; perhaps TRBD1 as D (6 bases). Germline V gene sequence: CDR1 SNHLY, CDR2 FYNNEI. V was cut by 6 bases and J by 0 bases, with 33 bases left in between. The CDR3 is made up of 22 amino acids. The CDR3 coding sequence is TGTGCCAGCAGCTGGGGGACATCAGTCCGCCTCCGAGGGGGGCACTCTGGAAACACCATATATTTT. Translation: CASSWGTSVRLRGGHSGNTIYF. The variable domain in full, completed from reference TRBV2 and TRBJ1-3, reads EPEVTQTPSHQVTQMGQEVILRCVPISNHLYFYWYRQILGQKVEFLVSFYNNEISEKSEIFDDQFSVERPDGSNFTLKIRSTKLEDSAMYFCASSWGTSVRLRGGHSGNTIYFGEGSWLTVV.

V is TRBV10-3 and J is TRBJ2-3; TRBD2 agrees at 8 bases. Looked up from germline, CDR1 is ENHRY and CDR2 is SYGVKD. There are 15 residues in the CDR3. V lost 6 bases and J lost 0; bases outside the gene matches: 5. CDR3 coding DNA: TGTGCCATCAGGAGCGGGGGAGCTAGCACAGATACGCAGTATTTT. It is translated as CAIRSGGASTDTQYF.

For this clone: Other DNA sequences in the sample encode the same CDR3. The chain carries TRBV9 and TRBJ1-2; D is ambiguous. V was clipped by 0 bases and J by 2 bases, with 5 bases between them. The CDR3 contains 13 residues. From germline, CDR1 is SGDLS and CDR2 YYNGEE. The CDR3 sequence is CASSVDRNYGYTF. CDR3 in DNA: TGTGCCAGCAGCGTAGACAGAAACTATGGCTACACCTTC.

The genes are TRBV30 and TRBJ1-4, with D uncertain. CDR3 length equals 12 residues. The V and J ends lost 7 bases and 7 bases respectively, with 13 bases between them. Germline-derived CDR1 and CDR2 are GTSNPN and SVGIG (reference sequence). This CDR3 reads CAYRPIGEKLFF. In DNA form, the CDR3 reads TGTGCCTATCGTCCCATCGGTGAAAAACTGTTTTTT.

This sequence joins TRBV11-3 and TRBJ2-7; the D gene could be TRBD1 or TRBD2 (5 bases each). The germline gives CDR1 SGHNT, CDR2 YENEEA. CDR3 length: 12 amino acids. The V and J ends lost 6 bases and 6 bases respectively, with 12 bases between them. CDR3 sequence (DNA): TGTGCCAGCAGTTCTCGTGGGGGCGAGCAGTACTTC. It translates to CASSSRGGEQYF.

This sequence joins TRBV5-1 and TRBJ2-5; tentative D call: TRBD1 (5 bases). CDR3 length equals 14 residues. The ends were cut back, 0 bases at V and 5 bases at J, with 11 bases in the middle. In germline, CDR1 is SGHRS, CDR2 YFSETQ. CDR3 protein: CASSLAAGYETQYF. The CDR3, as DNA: TGCGCCAGCAGCTTGGCTGCAGGGTACGAGACCCAGTACTTC. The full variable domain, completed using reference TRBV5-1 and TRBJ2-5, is KAGVTQTPRYLIKTRGQQVTLSCSPISGHRSVSWYQQTPGQGLQFLFEYFSETQRNKGNFPGRFSGRQFSNSRSEMNVSTLELGDSALYLCASSLAAGYETQYFGPGTRLLVL.

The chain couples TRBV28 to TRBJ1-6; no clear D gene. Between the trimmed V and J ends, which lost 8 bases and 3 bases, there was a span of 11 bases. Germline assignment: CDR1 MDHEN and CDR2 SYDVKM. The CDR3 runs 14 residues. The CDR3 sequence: CASDGLNYNSPLHF. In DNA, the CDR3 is TGTGCCAGCGACGGACTGAACTATAATTCACCCCTCCACTTT.

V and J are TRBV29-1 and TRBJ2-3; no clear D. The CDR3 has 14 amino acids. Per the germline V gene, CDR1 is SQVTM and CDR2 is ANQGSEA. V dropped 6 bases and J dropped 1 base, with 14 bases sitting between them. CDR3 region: CSVPWPVGTDTQYF. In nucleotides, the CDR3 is TGCAGCGTCCCGTGGCCGGTCGGCACAGATACGCAGTATTTT.

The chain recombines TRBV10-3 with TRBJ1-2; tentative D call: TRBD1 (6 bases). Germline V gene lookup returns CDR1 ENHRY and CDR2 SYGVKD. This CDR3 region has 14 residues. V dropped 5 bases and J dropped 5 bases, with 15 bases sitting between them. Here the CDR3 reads CAISRDTSSYGYTF. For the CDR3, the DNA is TGTGCCATCAGTCGGGACACCTCTTCGTATGGCTACACCTTC.

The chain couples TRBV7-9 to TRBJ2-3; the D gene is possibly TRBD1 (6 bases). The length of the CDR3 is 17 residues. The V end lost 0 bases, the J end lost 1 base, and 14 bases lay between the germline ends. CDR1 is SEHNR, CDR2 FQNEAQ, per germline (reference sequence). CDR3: CASSLAQGNYGTDTQYF. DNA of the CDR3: TGTGCCAGCAGCTTAGCCCAGGGGAACTACGGCACAGATACGCAGTATTTT.